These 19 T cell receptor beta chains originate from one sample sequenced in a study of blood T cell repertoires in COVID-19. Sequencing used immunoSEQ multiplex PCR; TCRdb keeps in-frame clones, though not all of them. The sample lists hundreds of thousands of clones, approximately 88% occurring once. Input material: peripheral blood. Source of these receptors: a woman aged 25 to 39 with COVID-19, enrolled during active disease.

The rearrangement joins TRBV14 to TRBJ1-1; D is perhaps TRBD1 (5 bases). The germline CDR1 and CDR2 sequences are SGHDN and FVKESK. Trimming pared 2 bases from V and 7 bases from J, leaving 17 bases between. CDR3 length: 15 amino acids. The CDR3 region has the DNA TGTGCCAGCAGCCAAATTGGAAGGGGTCCATTTGAAGCTTTCTTT. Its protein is CASSQIGRGPFEAFF.

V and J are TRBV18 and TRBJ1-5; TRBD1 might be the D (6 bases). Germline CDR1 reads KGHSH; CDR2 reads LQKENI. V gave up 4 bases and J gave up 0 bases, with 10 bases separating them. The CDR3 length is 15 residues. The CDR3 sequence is CASSQDSLSNQPQHF. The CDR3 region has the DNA TGTGCCAGCTCACAGGACAGTCTTAGCAATCAGCCCCAGCATTTT.

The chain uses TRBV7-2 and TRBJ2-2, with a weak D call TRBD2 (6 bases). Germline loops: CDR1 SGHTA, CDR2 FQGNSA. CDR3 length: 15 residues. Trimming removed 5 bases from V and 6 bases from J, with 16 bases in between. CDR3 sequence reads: CASSVGGLASGELFF. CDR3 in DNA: TGTGCCAGCAGCGTGGGGGGATTAGCGTCCGGGGAGCTGTTTTTT.

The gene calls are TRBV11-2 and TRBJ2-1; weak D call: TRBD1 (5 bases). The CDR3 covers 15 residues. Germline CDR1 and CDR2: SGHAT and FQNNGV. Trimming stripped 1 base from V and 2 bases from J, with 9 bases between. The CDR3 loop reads CASSLGLGPYNEQFF. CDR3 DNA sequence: TGTGCCAGCAGCTTAGGACTGGGGCCCTACAATGAGCAGTTCTTC.

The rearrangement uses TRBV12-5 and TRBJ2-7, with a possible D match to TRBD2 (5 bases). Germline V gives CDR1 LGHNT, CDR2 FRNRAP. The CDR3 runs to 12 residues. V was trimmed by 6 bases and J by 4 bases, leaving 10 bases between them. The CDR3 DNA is TGTGCTAGTGGCCTCGGAGGTTACGAGCAGTACGTC. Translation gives CASGLGGYEQYV.

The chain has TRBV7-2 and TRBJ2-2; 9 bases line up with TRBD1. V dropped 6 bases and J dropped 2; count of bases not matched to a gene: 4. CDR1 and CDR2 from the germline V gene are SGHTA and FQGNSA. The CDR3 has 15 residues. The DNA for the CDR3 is TGTGCCAGCAGTCAACAGGGGGCTAACACCGGGGAGCTGTTTTTT. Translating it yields CASSQQGANTGELFF.

This chain's CDR3 is CASSIGTGAKNIQYF. The CDR3 nucleotides are TGTGCCAGTAGTATAGGAACGGGGGCCAAAAACATTCAGTACTTC. The chain combines TRBV19 with TRBJ2-4; tentative D call: TRBD2 (5 bases). CDR1 and CDR2 (germline): LNHDA, SQIVND (reference sequence). The CDR3 has 15 amino acids. Trimming took off 1 base at V and 1 base at J, with 8 bases between the two ends.

CDR3 region: CASSLISPTDTQYF. CDR3 in DNA: TGTGCCAGCAGCTTAATCTCCCCGACAGATACGCAGTATTTT. The chain recombines TRBV7-9 with TRBJ2-3; D uncertain. The CDR3 has 14 amino acids. V was pared by 2 bases and J by 3 bases, with 9 bases between. The V gene's germline CDR1 is SEHNR and CDR2 FQNEAQ (reference sequence).

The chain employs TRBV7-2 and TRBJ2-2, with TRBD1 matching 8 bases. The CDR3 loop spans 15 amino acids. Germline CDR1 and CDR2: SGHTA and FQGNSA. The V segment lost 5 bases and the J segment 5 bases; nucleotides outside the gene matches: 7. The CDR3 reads CASSVDRGLTGELFF. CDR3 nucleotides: TGTGCCAGCAGCGTCGACAGGGGCCTGACCGGGGAGCTGTTTTTT.

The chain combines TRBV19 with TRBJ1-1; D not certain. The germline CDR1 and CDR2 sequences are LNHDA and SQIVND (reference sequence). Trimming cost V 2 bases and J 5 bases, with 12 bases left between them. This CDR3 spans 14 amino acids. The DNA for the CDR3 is TGTGCCAGTAGTATAACCACCGGAGGTACTGAAGCTTTCTTT. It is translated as CASSITTGGTEAFF.

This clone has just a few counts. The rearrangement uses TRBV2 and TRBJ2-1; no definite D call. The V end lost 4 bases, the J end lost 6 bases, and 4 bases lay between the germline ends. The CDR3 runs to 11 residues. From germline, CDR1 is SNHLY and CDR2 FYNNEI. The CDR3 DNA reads TGTGCCAGCAGTGTCCGCAATGAGCAGTTCTTC. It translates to CASSVRNEQFF.

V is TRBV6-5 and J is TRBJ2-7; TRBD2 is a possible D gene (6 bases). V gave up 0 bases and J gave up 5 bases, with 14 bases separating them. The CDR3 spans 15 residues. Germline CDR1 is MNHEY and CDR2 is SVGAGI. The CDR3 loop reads CASSYSAGGEDEQYF. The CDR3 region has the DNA TGTGCCAGCAGTTACTCGGCCGGGGGAGAGGACGAGCAGTACTTC.

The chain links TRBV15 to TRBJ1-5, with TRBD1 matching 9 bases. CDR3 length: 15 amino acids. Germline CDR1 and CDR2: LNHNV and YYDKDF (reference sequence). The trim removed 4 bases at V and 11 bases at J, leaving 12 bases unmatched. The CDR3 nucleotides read TGTGCCACCAGCACAAGAACAGGGGGCCTTGACACCCAGCATTTT. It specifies CATSTRTGGLDTQHF.

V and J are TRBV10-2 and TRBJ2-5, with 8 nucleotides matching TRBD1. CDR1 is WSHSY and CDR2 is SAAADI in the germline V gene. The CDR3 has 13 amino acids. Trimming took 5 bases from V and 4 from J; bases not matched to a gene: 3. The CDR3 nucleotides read TGCGCCAGCAGTAGACAGGGGAGAGAGACCCAGTACTTC. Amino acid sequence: CASSRQGRETQYF.

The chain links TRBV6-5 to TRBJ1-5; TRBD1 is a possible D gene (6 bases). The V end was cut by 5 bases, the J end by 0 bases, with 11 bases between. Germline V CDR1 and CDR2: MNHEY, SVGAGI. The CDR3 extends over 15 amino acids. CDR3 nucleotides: TGTGCCAGCAGTCGGACAGTTTATAGCAATCAGCCCCAGCATTTT. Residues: CASSRTVYSNQPQHF.

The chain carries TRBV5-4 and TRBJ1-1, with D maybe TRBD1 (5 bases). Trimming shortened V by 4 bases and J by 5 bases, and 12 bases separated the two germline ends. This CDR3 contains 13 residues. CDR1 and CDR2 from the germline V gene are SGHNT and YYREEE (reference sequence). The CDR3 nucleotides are TGTGCCAGCAGCGTTGTGGGGGGGACTGAAGCTTTCTTT. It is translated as CASSVVGGTEAFF.

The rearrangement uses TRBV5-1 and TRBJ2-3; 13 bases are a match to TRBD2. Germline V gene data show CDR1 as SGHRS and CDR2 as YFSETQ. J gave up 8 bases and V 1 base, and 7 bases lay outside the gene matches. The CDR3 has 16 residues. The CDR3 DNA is TGCGCCAGCAGCTTGTCACTAGCGGGGGGGCCAGGTACGCAGTATTTT. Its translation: CASSLSLAGGPGTQYF.

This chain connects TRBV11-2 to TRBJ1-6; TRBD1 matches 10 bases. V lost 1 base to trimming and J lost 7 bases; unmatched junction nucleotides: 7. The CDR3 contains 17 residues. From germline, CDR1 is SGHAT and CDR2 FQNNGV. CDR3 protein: CASSLAKPGQGNSPLHF. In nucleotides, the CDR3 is TGTGCCAGCAGCTTAGCAAAACCGGGACAGGGGAATTCACCCCTCCACTTT.

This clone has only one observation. The CDR3 coding sequence is TGTGCCAGCAGCCAACAGTCGTGGGACACTGAAGCTTTCTTT. Protein sequence: CASSQQSWDTEAFF. The chain uses TRBV5-4 and TRBJ1-1; no clear D. The CDR3 has 14 residues. V gave up 4 bases and J gave up 3 bases, with 13 bases separating them. Germline V gene data show CDR1 as SGHNT and CDR2 as YYREEE (reference sequence).